The 5 T cell receptor beta chains presented below share a single source sample, sequenced in a study of OX40 agonist ivuxolimab in advanced cancers. Clones were read by immunoSEQ multiplex PCR, and TCRdb kept only the in-frame ones, dropping some. Among 20,000 to 30,000 clones, 70% to 90% were seen once, and the ten largest hold around 15%. Sequencing was performed on CD4+ or CD8+ T cells sorted from blood, taken in a trial of the OX40 agonist ivuxolimab. The origin of the receptors is an adult with an advanced solid tumor such as melanoma, head and neck, liver or kidney cancer.

The chain is built from TRBV7-3 and TRBJ2-1; TRBD2 matches 14 bases. The CDR3 is made up of 20 amino acids. Per germline, CDR1 SGHTA and CDR2 FQGTGA. After removal of 7 bases from V and 7 bases from J, the junction contained 21 bases not matched to a gene. CDR3 DNA sequence: TGTGCCAGCATCGTTCCCCCCGGGACTAGCGGGGGCCCAAGAGGAAATGAGCAGTTCTTC. Translating it yields CASIVPPGTSGGPRGNEQFF.

The V gene is TRBV19, the J gene TRBJ1-2; 9 bases agree with TRBD1. V dropped 6 bases and J dropped 7; count of bases not matched to a gene: 3. The CDR3 is made up of 12 amino acids. CDR1 LNHDA and CDR2 SQIVND come from the germline V gene (reference sequence). The CDR3 region is CASSGTGFGYTF. Here the CDR3 DNA reads TGTGCCAGTAGCGGGACAGGGTTTGGCTACACCTTC.

In its sample, this clone was seen once. The J gene is TRBJ2-1, the V gene TRBV2, with 14 bases matching TRBD2. Per the germline V gene, CDR1 is SNHLY and CDR2 is FYNNEI. Trimming cost V 6 bases and J 4 bases; bases outside gene matches: 5. There are 16 residues in the CDR3. The CDR3 loop is CASRQRLAGGYNEQFF. The CDR3, as DNA: TGTGCCAGCAGACAGCGACTAGCGGGAGGGTACAATGAGCAGTTCTTC.

In this sample, this clone turned up once. The chain recombines TRBV9 with TRBJ2-2; 8 bases line up with TRBD1. J lost 7 bases, V lost 6 bases, and 11 bases had no gene match. The CDR3 is 15 residues long. Germline CDR1 SGDLS, CDR2 YYNGEE. This CDR3 reads CASTERAGGGGELFF. CDR3 bases: TGTGCCAGCACCGAACGGGCAGGGGGCGGCGGGGAGCTGTTTTTT. Combining the CDR3 with reference TRBV9 and TRBJ2-2 gives the whole variable domain DSGVTQTPKHLITATGQRVTLRCSPRSGDLSVYWYQQSLDQGLQFLIQYYNGEERAKGNILERFSAQQFPDLHSELNLSSLELGDSALYFCASTERAGGGGELFFGEGSRLTVL.

The chain links TRBV6-1 to TRBJ1-1; D unclear. Trimming took 2 bases from V and 1 from J, leaving 14 bases between them. CDR1 is MNHNS, CDR2 SASEGT, per germline. The CDR3 runs to 16 residues. The CDR3 here is CASSEYAGVPNTEAFF. The CDR3 DNA reads as TGTGCCAGCAGTGAATACGCCGGCGTACCGAACACTGAAGCTTTCTTT.